Following are 22 T cell receptor beta chains from one sample sequenced in a study of T-cell reconstitution after alpha-beta-depleted transplantation in children. Preparation of the TCRbeta library used unique molecular identifiers. In TCRdb, the PCR reads were re-called with MiXCR into one record per CDR3 protein. The sample has more than 550,000 distinct CDR3 sequences; roughly a tenth are singletons. The sequenced sample was PBMCs from the stem cell graft donor, obtained from the stem cell graft. The receptor set was obtained from a human donor who donated a stem cell graft to a child with acute myeloid leukemia.

This clonotype was counted ten times or more. The V call is TRBV20-1, the J call TRBJ2-1; D remains ambiguous. Germline CDR1 and CDR2: DFQATT and SNEGSKA (reference sequence). The CDR3 has 14 residues. V was trimmed by 6 bases and J by 3 bases, leaving 15 bases between them. This CDR3 reads CSATEAGFYNEQFF. The CDR3 nucleotides are TGCAGTGCCACCGAGGCAGGTTTCTACAATGAGCAGTTCTTC.

The sample holds many counts of this clonotype. The chain is built from TRBV7-9 and TRBJ2-4, with D possibly matching TRBD2 (6 bases). The CDR3 is 16 amino acids. V lost 3 bases to trimming and J lost 1 base, with 13 bases between them. CDR1 SEHNR and CDR2 FQNEAQ come from the germline V gene (reference sequence). DNA of the CDR3: TGTGCCAGCAGCTTTGACCCTGGAGGGGCCAAAAACATTCAGTACTTC. As protein: CASSFDPGGAKNIQYF.

V and J are TRBV5-1 and TRBJ2-1; TRBD2 agrees at 11 bases. From germline, CDR1 is SGHRS and CDR2 YFSETQ. With 4 bases clipped from V and 8 bases from J, the junction kept 20 bases outside the gene matches. The CDR3 is made up of 19 amino acids. For the CDR3, the DNA is TGCGCCAGCAGCCCGACAGGGGCCGTAACTAGCGGGAGAACCGATGAGCAGTTCTTC. This translates into CASSPTGAVTSGRTDEQFF.

This clonotype has just a few counts. The V and J genes are TRBV27 and TRBJ2-7; D is uncertain. Trimming left V 6 bases short and J 0 bases short, with 9 bases between. The CDR3 has 13 amino acids. Germline values: CDR1 MNHEY, CDR2 SMNVEV (reference sequence). CDR3 residues: CASRGHVSYEQYF. CDR3 nucleotide sequence: TGTGCCAGCAGAGGCCATGTCTCCTACGAGCAGTACTTC.

The sample holds a few counts of this clonotype. This chain links TRBV6-5 with TRBJ1-3; tentative D call: TRBD1 (5 bases). Germline CDR1 and CDR2: MNHEY and SVGAGI. The CDR3 is 16 residues long. Trimming removed 0 bases from V and 4 bases from J, with 13 bases in between. The DNA for the CDR3 is TGTGCCAGCAGTTACTCCGAAAGGGGCATAGGAAACACCATATATTTT. Protein: CASSYSERGIGNTIYF.

This clonotype was counted between two and nine times. The V gene is TRBV10-3, the J gene TRBJ2-3; tentative D call: TRBD2 (5 bases). Per germline, CDR1 ENHRY and CDR2 SYGVKD. There are 12 residues in the CDR3. V was shortened by 6 bases and J by 6 bases, with 10 bases between the two germline ends. The DNA of the CDR3 is TGTGCCATCAGCGGGGATCCGGATACGCAGTATTTT. Residues: CAISGDPDTQYF.

The chain joins TRBV28 to TRBJ1-6; TRBD1 matches 10 bases. The CDR3 is 15 residues long. In germline, CDR1 is MDHEN, CDR2 SYDVKM. J gave up 9 bases and V 6 bases, and 8 bases lay outside the gene matches. The DNA for the CDR3 is TGTGCCAGCAGACCCCGGGACAGGGGTTCTTCACCCCTCCACTTT. Its translation is CASRPRDRGSSPLHF.

The chain is built from TRBV11-2 and TRBJ2-7, with D possibly TRBD2 on 6 matching bases. V lost 1 base to trimming and J lost 5 bases, with 12 bases between them. Germline CDR1 reads SGHAT; CDR2 reads FQNNGV. CDR3 size: 14 residues. The CDR3 DNA sequence: TGTGCCAGCAGCTTAGGGAGGGACTCTCACGAGCAGTACTTC. Its translation: CASSLGRDSHEQYF.

Ten or more counts support this clonotype. This chain connects TRBV5-6 to TRBJ1-5, with a possible D match to TRBD1 (6 bases). Germline CDR1 and CDR2: SGHDT and YYEEEE. The CDR3 is made up of 15 amino acids. The germline V and J ends were trimmed by 0 bases and 7 bases, with 14 bases remaining between them. The DNA for the CDR3 is TGTGCCAGCAGCTTGGGCAGGGGAGCAGGACAGCCCCAGCATTTT. It translates to CASSLGRGAGQPQHF.

The gene calls are TRBV7-2 and TRBJ2-7; tentative D call: TRBD2 (5 bases). The V and J ends lost 3 bases and 3 bases respectively, with 12 bases between them. CDR1 SGHTA and CDR2 FQGNSA come from the germline V gene. This CDR3 has 14 residues. DNA of the CDR3: TGTGCCAGCAGCTTTCACGGGATGATCTACGAGCAGTACTTC. Protein sequence: CASSFHGMIYEQYF. The full variable domain, completed using reference TRBV7-2 and TRBJ2-7, is GAGVSQSPSNKVTEKGKDVELRCDPISGHTALYWYRQSLGQGLEFLIYFQGNSAPDKSGLPSDRFSAERTGGSVSTLTIQRTQQEDSAVYLCASSFHGMIYEQYFGPGTRLTVT.

The sample holds a few counts of this clonotype. J is TRBJ1-5 and V is TRBV5-1, with D perhaps matching TRBD1 (6 bases). Germline V lookup: CDR1 SGHRS, CDR2 YFSETQ. The ends were cut back, 0 bases at V and 3 bases at J, with 10 bases in the middle. This CDR3 is 15 amino acids long. CDR3 residues: CASSLVGADNQPQHF. The CDR3 DNA sequence: TGCGCCAGCAGCTTGGTGGGGGCGGACAATCAGCCCCAGCATTTT. The entire variable domain, with the rest obtained from reference TRBV5-1 and TRBJ1-5, is as follows: KAGVTQTPRYLIKTRGQQVTLSCSPISGHRSVSWYQQTPGQGLQFLFEYFSETQRNKGNFPGRFSGRQFSNSRSEMNVSTLELGDSALYLCASSLVGADNQPQHFGDGTRLSIL.

This clonotype was seen only a few times. J is TRBJ2-7 and V is TRBV29-1; TRBD1 agrees at 8 bases. The CDR3 consists of 14 residues. Per the germline V gene, CDR1 is SQVTM and CDR2 is ANQGSEA. The V and J ends lost 5 bases and 7 bases, in that order; junction bases with no gene match: 13. The CDR3 loop is CSVPTGGSLREQYF. The CDR3 DNA sequence: TGCAGCGTTCCTACAGGGGGATCTCTCCGAGAGCAGTACTTC.

This clonotype was observed a handful of times. The rearrangement joins TRBV5-1 to TRBJ2-5; 7 bases map to TRBD2. J lost 5 bases, V lost 2 bases, and 6 bases had no gene match. Germline V lookup: CDR1 SGHRS, CDR2 YFSETQ. The length of the CDR3 is 14 residues. CDR3 sequence (DNA): TGCGCCAGCAGCTTCGGCGGGAGTGGTGAGACCCAGTACTTC. Translated: CASSFGGSGETQYF.

The chain combines TRBV24-1 with TRBJ2-2; unclear D gene. V shed 2 bases and J shed 4 bases, with 13 bases lying between them. Per germline, CDR1 KGHDR and CDR2 SFDVKD. There are 16 residues in the CDR3. CDR3 region: CATSDSSGLLTGELFF. The CDR3 DNA sequence: TGTGCCACCAGTGATTCCTCCGGGTTACTCACCGGGGAGCTGTTTTTT.

V gene TRBV12-3 or TRBV12-4 combines with J gene TRBJ1-1; 10 positions match TRBD1. The CDR3 is made up of 15 amino acids. V lost 6 bases and J lost 1; bases outside the gene matches: 5. The DNA of the CDR3 is TGTGCCAGCAGGGTGACAGGGGGCGCGAACACTGAAGCTTTCTTT. This translates into CASRVTGGANTEAFF.

This clonotype was detected ten times or more. The genes are TRBV29-1 and TRBJ2-7, with TRBD1 matching 7 bases. The germline gives CDR1 SQVTM, CDR2 ANQGSEA. This CDR3 contains 13 residues. V trimming: 2 bases; J trimming: 6 bases; junction bases outside the gene matches: 7. The CDR3 is CSVETGERAEQYF. CDR3 coding DNA: TGCAGCGTTGAAACAGGGGAAAGGGCCGAGCAGTACTTC.

The chain links TRBV24-1 to TRBJ2-1; 7 nucleotides align to TRBD1. Germline V gives CDR1 KGHDR, CDR2 SFDVKD. The CDR3 extends over 17 amino acids. Trimming removed 4 bases from V and 5 bases from J; junction bases left unmatched: 13. CDR3 bases: TGTGCCACCAGTGAGAGAGGGGGCGAGAGTCCCCACAATGAGCAGTTCTTC. This translates into CATSERGGESPHNEQFF.

The CDR3 region is CATSWTGGGRTYNEQFF. CDR3 nucleotide sequence: TGTGCCACCAGTTGGACAGGGGGAGGGCGGACCTACAATGAGCAGTTCTTC. This chain connects TRBV24-1 to TRBJ2-1, with 10 positions matching TRBD1. After removal of 6 bases from V and 2 bases from J, the junction contained 9 bases not matched to a gene. The CDR3 contains 17 residues. CDR1 and CDR2 (germline): KGHDR, SFDVKD.

This clonotype was seen only a few times. This sequence joins TRBV18 and TRBJ2-7; no definite D call. The CDR3 totals 13 residues. In germline, CDR1 is KGHSH, CDR2 LQKENI. V was cut by 4 bases and J by 3 bases, with 10 bases left in between. The CDR3 DNA follows: TGTGCCAGCTCACTTCGACCTCTCTACGAGCAGTACTTC. As protein: CASSLRPLYEQYF.

V usage is TRBV20-1 and J usage is TRBJ2-5; D remains ambiguous. The V gene lost 5 bases and the J gene lost 0 bases, with 13 bases spanning the gap. Germline CDR1 is DFQATT and CDR2 is SNEGSKA (reference sequence). The CDR3 extends over 14 amino acids. This CDR3 reads CSAPSSSDQETQYF. The CDR3 bases are TGCAGTGCTCCTTCCTCCAGCGACCAAGAGACCCAGTACTTC.

This clonotype was detected many times. The genes are TRBV29-1 and TRBJ1-3; D gene uncertain. CDR1 and CDR2 from the germline V gene are SQVTM and ANQGSEA. V shed 7 bases and J shed 0 bases, with 10 bases lying between them. The CDR3 length is 13 residues. CDR3 nucleotide sequence: TGCAGCGCCCGACCAGGCTCTGGAAACACCATATATTTT. Amino acids: CSARPGSGNTIYF.

This clonotype has more than one count but fewer than ten. The chain employs TRBV2 and TRBJ1-2; D not certain. Trimming left V 2 bases short and J 8 bases short, with 12 bases between. In germline, CDR1 is SNHLY, CDR2 FYNNEI. The CDR3 consists of 13 residues. DNA of the CDR3: TGTGCCAGCAGTGAAACCGGACTGGGAGGCTACACCTTC. Its protein product is CASSETGLGGYTF. The entire variable domain, with the rest obtained from reference TRBV2 and TRBJ1-2, is as follows: EPEVTQTPSHQVTQMGQEVILRCVPISNHLYFYWYRQILGQKVEFLVSFYNNEISEKSEIFDDQFSVERPDGSNFTLKIRSTKLEDSAMYFCASSETGLGGYTFGSGTRLTVV.